This T cell receptor beta chain was identified during a study of blood T cell repertoires in COVID-19. The protocol was immunoSEQ multiplex PCR, while the TCRdb copy is restricted to in-frame clones and leaves out a portion. Of hundreds of thousands of clones listed, 87% are singletons. In germline, CDR1 is SGHRS, CDR2 YFSETQ. Trimming stripped 3 bases from V and 1 base from J, with 16 bases between. The CDR3 runs to 16 residues. Sequenced: PBMCs or T cells enriched from blood (not recorded which). The chain recombines TRBV5-1 with TRBJ2-5; perhaps TRBD2 as D (5 bases). The clonotype comes from a woman in her 30s who had recovered from COVID-19. CDR3 region: CASSSWVGGGQETQYF. The CDR3 DNA follows: TGCGCCAGCAGCTCCTGGGTAGGAGGTGGCCAAGAGACCCAGTACTTC.